These T cell receptor beta chains were read from a single sample in a study of cytomegalovirus exposure and HLA in healthy donors. Sequencing was performed with immunoSEQ multiplex PCR; in TCRdb, only in-frame clones are kept and a portion is missing. The sample lists about 160,000 clones, roughly 85% seen once, with approximately 1.5% in the top ten. The sequenced sample consisted of PBMCs. The receptors derive from a male donor in good health and CMV-seronegative. The CDR3 runs from the conserved cysteine through the conserved F or W.

TRBV7-3 CASSLRGTSGPNEQFF
TRBV19 CASSRPARDRDHEQFF
TRBV5-1 CASSKSQAQGNEQFF
TRBV9 CASSAVLSGYTF
TRBV19 CASSFPTSSSYNEQFF
TRBV4-1 CASSQVAWDTRDYGYTF
TRBV28 CASSFGGRGDEQFF
TRBV5-1 CASSPDRPGSNEQFF
TRBV2 CASSPRQGTAPLHF
TRBV30 CAGMDTINEKLFF
TRBV30 CAWSSFESTSGRQVHADTQYF
TRBV27 CASTKQGASGEKLFF
TRBV5-4 CASSLPGAMGGYTF
TRBV6-1 CASSARGGWQETQYF
TRBV19 CASSMKAPGGIRNQPQHF
TRBV7-3 CASSFDRGNEQFF
TRBV18 CASSPRDRGLNQPQHF
TRBV7-9 CASRGSGTYEQYF
TRBV7-2 CASSLTRGAYNEQFF
TRBV9 CASSAGWDRTTGELFF
TRBV30 CAWTAGQGNSPLHF
TRBV14 CASSQDGYREKLFF
TRBV27 CASSSSVSSRGEKLFF
TRBV19 CASTGTVWAKEETQYF
TRBV29-1 CSVESGGDIQYF
TRBV6-4 CASSEAGETGELFF
TRBV2 CASSAQTRQPQHF
TRBV28 CASSLLAGGGGEQYF
TRBV6-6 CASSPGQSNTIYF
TRBV5-6 CASMGSYGNTIYF
TRBV7-9 CASSLPGTVNEKLFF
TRBV7-8 CASSPPQGQNTIYF
TRBV29-1 CSVKVYGQGAKNIQYF
TRBV6-5 CASSLQDSGNTIYF
TRBV7-8 CASSLGQFYEQYF
TRBV28 CASTVADPGGYTF
TRBV7-3 CASSTRPGQTSYNEQFF